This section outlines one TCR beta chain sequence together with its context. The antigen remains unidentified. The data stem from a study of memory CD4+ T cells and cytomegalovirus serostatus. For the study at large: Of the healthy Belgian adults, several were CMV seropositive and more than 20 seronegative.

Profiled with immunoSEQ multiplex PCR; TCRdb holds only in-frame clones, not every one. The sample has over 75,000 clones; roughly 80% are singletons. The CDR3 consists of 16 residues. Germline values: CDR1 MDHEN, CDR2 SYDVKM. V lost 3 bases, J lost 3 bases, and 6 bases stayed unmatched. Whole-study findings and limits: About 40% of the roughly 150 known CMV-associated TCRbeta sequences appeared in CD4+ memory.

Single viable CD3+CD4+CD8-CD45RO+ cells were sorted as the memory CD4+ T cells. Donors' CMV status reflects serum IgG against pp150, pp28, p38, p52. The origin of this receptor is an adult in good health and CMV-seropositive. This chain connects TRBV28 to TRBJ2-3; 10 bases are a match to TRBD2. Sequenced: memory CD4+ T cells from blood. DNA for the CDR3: TGTGCCAGCAGTTTGCCACTAGCGGGAATAACAGATACGCAGTATTTT. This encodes CASSLPLAGITDTQYF.